These T cell receptor beta chains were read from a single sample in a study of T cell responses to AZD1222 COVID-19 vaccine. Measured with immunoSEQ multiplex PCR; TCRdb has only the in-frame clones, and not every one. The data contain about 140,000 clones, 75% to 95% of them singletons. The source material was peripheral blood, sampled on day 0 of AZD1222 vaccination. The receptors shown here come from an adult in good health. Each CDR3 is given with its conserved first and last residue. Each record gives: clone size, D gene, V gene, J gene, CDR3 DNA, CDR3 protein. A D gene is named only where the DNA matches it firmly. Size tells how often a clone was seen (once, few, many) or the class of an expanded clone, and some rows leave it out.

.	TRBD1	TRBV6-6	TRBJ1-2	TGTGCCAGCAGTGGCAGGGGGAGTAACTATGGCTACACCTTC	CASSGRGSNYGYTF
few	.	TRBV2	TRBJ1-6	TGTGCCAGCCAAAAACGGGGGGCCGCGGGCAATTCACCCCTCCACTTT	CASQKRGAAGNSPLHF
.	.	TRBV9	TRBJ1-6	TGTGCCAGCAGCTCCCGGGGAGGGGGATATAATTCACCCCTCCACTTT	CASSSRGGGYNSPLHF
.	TRBD1	TRBV6-5	TRBJ2-1	TGTGCCAGTAACAGGGGTCGAAAGTTCTTC	CASNRGRKFF
.	TRBD1	TRBV6-5	TRBJ1-5	TGTGCCAGCAGTCCGGACAGGGCTGGCAATCAGCCCCAGCATTTT	CASSPDRAGNQPQHF
.	.	TRBV2	TRBJ1-4	TGTGCCAGCACCCCAGAGGTCCCGGGAGAAAAACTGTTTTTT	CASTPEVPGEKLFF
.	.	TRBV28	TRBJ1-5	TGTGCCAGCAGTCCATCTACAGGGACCTACAATCAGCCCCAGCATTTT	CASSPSTGTYNQPQHF
.	.	TRBV6-5	TRBJ1-1	TGTGCCAGCAGTTACCCGAACACTGAAGCTTTCTTT	CASSYPNTEAFF
.	TRBD1	TRBV6-6	TRBJ1-1	TGTGCCAGCAGTCCTGGACAGGGGAGGACCGTGATCACTGAAGCTTTCTTT	CASSPGQGRTVITEAFF
once	.	TRBV20-1	TRBJ2-1	TGCAGTGCTAGTTACCGGGACGCTTACAATGAGCAGTTCTTC	CSASYRDAYNEQFF
.	.	TRBV5-1	TRBJ1-5	TGCGCCAGCAGCTTGGAAGCAGGGGATCAGCCCCAGCATTTT	CASSLEAGDQPQHF
once	TRBD1	TRBV11-2	TRBJ1-4	TGTGCCAGCAGCTTAGCGGTTCAGGGGGCAACTAATGAAAAACTGTTTTTT	CASSLAVQGATNEKLFF
.	.	TRBV2	TRBJ2-5	TGTGCCAGCAAGGGTTCGGGAGAGACCCAGTACTTC	CASKGSGETQYF
.	TRBD1	TRBV9	TRBJ2-7	TGTGCCAGCAGCTACGCCCCAGGGGGAAGGGACGAGCAGTACTTC	CASSYAPGGRDEQYF
.	.	TRBV15	TRBJ1-5	TGTGCCACCAGCAGAGGGAGCAATCAGCCCCAGCATTTT	CATSRGSNQPQHF
.	TRBD1	TRBV15	TRBJ1-1	TGTGCCACCAGGGGTATCGGGCAGGGGGTTGTCCTCCTGTCGGACACTGAAGCTTTCTTT	CATRGIGQGVVLLSDTEAFF
.	TRBD1	TRBV11-3	TRBJ1-1	TGTGCCAGCAGTCTACAGGGGGAATACGCTGAAGCTTTCTTT	CASSLQGEYAEAFF
.	.	TRBV6-5	TRBJ1-5	TGTGCCAGCAGTTACTCGAGAACTAGCAATCAGCCCCAGCATTTT	CASSYSRTSNQPQHF
.	TRBD2	TRBV4-2	TRBJ2-3	TGTGCCAGCAGCCAAGGGGGATTTCCTAGCGGGTCCACAGATACGCAGTATTTT	CASSQGGFPSGSTDTQYF
.	.	TRBV10-3	TRBJ2-6	TGTGCCATCAGTGAGTTCTCGCTAGGGGGGACCTCTGGGGCCAACGTCCTGACTTTC	CAISEFSLGGTSGANVLTF
.	.	TRBV6-5	TRBJ1-1	TGTGCCAGCAGTTACACAATCAGGGTTTCCGGCACTGAAGCTTTCTTT	CASSYTIRVSGTEAFF
.	.	TRBV6-5	TRBJ1-1	TGTGCCAGCAGTCCCCGAAGAGGCTCTGAAGCTTTCTTT	CASSPRRGSEAFF
.	.	TRBV9	TRBJ2-6	TGTGCCAGCAGCGTACAGGGCTCTGGGGCCAACGTCCTGACTTTC	CASSVQGSGANVLTF
.	TRBD2	TRBV9	TRBJ2-1	TGTGCCAGCAGCGAAGGGACTAGCGGGAGCTCCTACAATGAGCAGTTCTTC	CASSEGTSGSSYNEQFF
.	.	TRBV20-1	TRBJ2-7	TGCAGGGTTTTGGGGGACGAGCAGTACTTC	CRVLGDEQYF
.	TRBD1	TRBV27	TRBJ1-2	TGTGCCAGAACTAGGGGACAGTCAAACTATGGCTACACCTTC	CARTRGQSNYGYTF
.	TRBD1	TRBV5-4	TRBJ2-3	TGTGCCAGCAGACCCGGGACAGGGAGTTCAGATACGCAGTATTTT	CASRPGTGSSDTQYF
.	TRBD1	TRBV6-5	TRBJ1-2	TGTGCCAGCAGTATCCGGGACAGCCGGTCTAACTACACCTTC	CASSIRDSRSNYTF
.	.	TRBV5-1	TRBJ1-5	TGCGCCAGCAGCATCGGCGGGGATGCGACCTATCAGCCCCAGCATTTT	CASSIGGDATYQPQHF
.	.	TRBV21-1	TRBJ2-2	TGTGCCAGCAGCATTGCTAGCGGTACCGGGGAGCTGTTTTTT	CASSIASGTGELFF
.	TRBD1	TRBV6-5	TRBJ2-7	TGTGCCAGCGGGACAGGCCTGTCCTACGAGCAGTACTTC	CASGTGLSYEQYF
.	TRBD2	TRBV7-7	TRBJ2-1	TGTGCCAGCAGCTTAGATAGCGGGAGTACGGGGGCCAATGAGCAGTTCTTC	CASSLDSGSTGANEQFF
.	.	TRBV18	TRBJ2-7	TGTGCCAGCTCACCACCTGGAGGGGGGGCCTACGAGCAGTACTTC	CASSPPGGGAYEQYF
.	.	TRBV7-2	TRBJ1-2	TGTGCCAGCGGTGAGGGCTATGGCTACACCTTC	CASGEGYGYTF
.	TRBD1	TRBV5-6	TRBJ1-2	TGTGCCAGCAGCCAGACAGGGCCCGGCTACACCTTC	CASSQTGPGYTF
.	TRBD1	TRBV7-2	TRBJ2-7	TGTGCCAGCAGCTTGGCAGGGGGAAGGTACGAGCAGTACTTC	CASSLAGGRYEQYF
.	.	TRBV12-5	TRBJ2-5	TGTGCTAGTGGTTTGGTCACGGGGAGCGCCCAAGAGACCCAGTACTTC	CASGLVTGSAQETQYF
few	.	TRBV6-1	TRBJ1-6	TGTGCCAGCAGTGAAGCATACTGGGGTGGGGCCCTCCACTTT	CASSEAYWGGALHF
.	.	TRBV11-2	TRBJ1-5	TGTGCCAGCAGCTTAGGGCAGTTCCAGCCCCAGCATTTT	CASSLGQFQPQHF
.	.	TRBV6-5	TRBJ1-1	TGTGCCAGCAGGATAACAGGATTTAACACTGAAGCTTTCTTT	CASRITGFNTEAFF
.	.	TRBV29-1	TRBJ2-2	TGCAGCGTTGGACAGGCGAACACCGGGGAGCTGTTTTTT	CSVGQANTGELFF
.	.	TRBV9	TRBJ2-2	TGTGCCAGCGCGGGGCGTCTCACCGGGGAGCTGTTTTTT	CASAGRLTGELFF
.	.	TRBV7-8	TRBJ2-7	TGTGCCAGCAGCCCGGCCGGGACGGGGTTCGTGGGCGAGCAGTACTTC	CASSPAGTGFVGEQYF
.	.	TRBV5-1	TRBJ1-1	TGCGCCAGCAGCTTGGCGGGAGGGGTGGTTGTCGCAAAAGCTTTCTTT	CASSLAGGVVVAKAFF
.	TRBD1	TRBV19	TRBJ1-3	TGTGCCACCAGGGGGAAAGGAAACACCATATATTTT	CATRGKGNTIYF
once	TRBD1	TRBV7-3	TRBJ1-1	TGTGCCAGCAGCAAAGGGACAGGGGGTTACACTGAAGCTTTCTTT	CASSKGTGGYTEAFF
.	.	TRBV7-9	TRBJ2-1	TGTGCCAGCAGCCGACTAGGTAATGAGCAGTTCTTC	CASSRLGNEQFF
.	.	TRBV10-3	TRBJ1-6	TGTGCCATCGGCCCCGAAGGTTCACCCCTCCACTTT	CAIGPEGSPLHF
.	.	TRBV28	TRBJ1-6	TGTGCCAGCAGCCAAACAGGAAACTATAATTCACCCCTCCACTTT	CASSQTGNYNSPLHF
.	.	TRBV14	TRBJ1-4	TGTGCCAGCAGCCTAACACGGGGGAGTGAAAAACTGTTTTTT	CASSLTRGSEKLFF
.	.	TRBV30	TRBJ2-1	TGTGCCTGGACTCCGGGACACTACTACAATGAGCAGTTCTTC	CAWTPGHYYNEQFF
.	TRBD1	TRBV18	TRBJ2-7	TGTGCCAGCTCACCACTGGGACAGGGCAACGAGCAGTACTTC	CASSPLGQGNEQYF
.	.	TRBV10-3	TRBJ2-7	TGTGCCACCGGACTCTACGAGCAGTACTTC	CATGLYEQYF